The present T cell receptor beta chain was sequenced within a study of T cells after yellow fever vaccination. Whole-study results and caveats: A weaker but faster secondary response was observed, peaking on day 5 versus 15. Booster samples showed a return of most primary-vaccination clones (around 96% CD4, about 85% CD8). Bulk-population clonotypes that are abundant could appear as contaminants in FACS-sorted repertoires.

This clonotype was detected only a few times. Its specificity is unknown. By 5'RACE template switching, TCR cDNA was produced, with a universal primer site and UMIs added in the process. TCRdb itself ran the 5' RACE reads through MiXCR, one entry per CDR3 protein. The sample includes fewer than 450,000 distinct CDR3 sequences, approximately 10% of them seen just once. V lost 6 bases and J lost 0, with 9 bases in between. Germline V CDR1 and CDR2: SQVTM, ANQGSEA. The CDR3 extends over 13 amino acids. This specimen consisted of PBMCs, obtained on the day of the first yellow fever vaccination. The genes are TRBV29-1 and TRBJ2-4; no clear D gene. The origin of this receptor is a man between 18 and 29 years old who received the YFV17D yellow fever vaccine. CDR3 coding DNA: TGCAGCGTCCTGACGTTAGCCAAAAACATTCAGTACTTC. Translated: CSVLTLAKNIQYF.